One and the same sample provided the 17 T cell receptor beta chains below, sequenced in a study of T cells in localized non-small cell lung cancer. Repertoires were generated with immunoSEQ multiplex PCR, while TCRdb's copy carries only in-frame clones and drops some. The sample holds tens of thousands of clones, 93% seen once. Sequences were derived from peripheral blood, sampled before any cancer treatment. Source of these receptors: an older female donor with stage I lung adenocarcinoma.

V usage is TRBV4-2 and J usage is TRBJ1-1; possible D gene TRBD1, 5 bases. Trimming pared 1 base from V and 0 bases from J, leaving 9 bases between. Germline CDR1 and CDR2: LGHNA and YNFKEQ. The CDR3 is made up of 15 amino acids. The CDR3 sequence: CASSQVTGLNTEAFF. CDR3 nucleotide sequence: TGTGCCAGCAGCCAAGTTACGGGACTGAACACTGAAGCTTTCTTT.

CDR3 loop: CASSSRGSSYEQYF. DNA of the CDR3: TGTGCCAGCAGCTCCAGGGGAAGCTCCTACGAGCAGTACTTC. The chain couples TRBV11-1 to TRBJ2-7; D possibly corresponds to TRBD1 (6 bases). Trimming shortened V by 4 bases and J by 0 bases, and 10 bases separated the two germline ends. CDR3 length: 14 residues. Germline V CDR1 and CDR2: SGHAT, FQDESV (reference sequence).

This sequence joins TRBV19 and TRBJ2-2; D remains unclear. The germline V gene has CDR1 LNHDA and CDR2 SQIVND (reference sequence). This CDR3 has 14 amino acids. The V end was cut by 6 bases, the J end by 2 bases, with 10 bases between. CDR3 region: CASRPRSNTGELFF. The CDR3 DNA sequence: TGTGCCAGTAGGCCTAGGAGTAACACCGGGGAGCTGTTTTTT.

The chain employs TRBV9 and TRBJ2-1; 9 nucleotides align to TRBD2. The CDR3 runs to 13 residues. V was clipped by 7 bases and J by 6 bases; unmatched bases: 5. In germline, CDR1 is SGDLS, CDR2 YYNGEE. This chain's CDR3 is CASGSSGVNEQFF. In DNA form, the CDR3 reads TGTGCCAGCGGATCTAGCGGGGTCAATGAGCAGTTCTTC.

The rearrangement joins TRBV21-1 to TRBJ2-7; whether TRBD1, the table's D call, matches the DNA was not checked. TRBV21-1 has pseudogene status. The CDR3 spans 13 residues. DNA of the CDR3: TGTGCCAGCAGCAGGGACAGTCCGGAGGAGCAGTACGTC. Its translation: CASSRDSPEEQYV.

The chain combines TRBV9 with TRBJ2-7; D is unresolved. V lost 4 bases, J lost 3 bases, and 11 bases lay in between. In germline, CDR1 is SGDLS, CDR2 YYNGEE. This CDR3 contains 13 residues. The CDR3 sequence: CASSSDPNYEQYF. For the CDR3, the DNA is TGTGCCAGCAGCTCAGATCCCAACTACGAGCAGTACTTC.

This rearrangement joins TRBV27 to TRBJ1-5; no definite D call. The CDR3 is made up of 16 amino acids. V lost 5 bases, J lost 1 base, and 15 bases lay in between. Germline V lookup: CDR1 MNHEY, CDR2 SMNVEV (reference sequence). The CDR3 here is CASSRKGDRSNQPQHF. The CDR3 DNA sequence: TGTGCCAGCAGTCGGAAGGGTGATCGCAGCAATCAGCCCCAGCATTTT.

The chain is built from TRBV7-2 and TRBJ1-2; no firm D call. Between the trimmed V and J ends, which lost 3 bases and 8 bases, there was a span of 10 bases. This CDR3 is 12 amino acids long. CDR1 is SGHTA and CDR2 is FQGNSA in the germline V gene. CDR3 nucleotide sequence: TGTGCCAGCAGCTTCCCGGAACAGGGCTACACCTTC. It specifies CASSFPEQGYTF. The full variable domain, with the rest looked up from reference TRBV7-2 and TRBJ1-2, is GAGVSQSPSNKVTEKGKDVELRCDPISGHTALYWYRQSLGQGLEFLIYFQGNSAPDKSGLPSDRFSAERTGGSVSTLTIQRTQQEDSAVYLCASSFPEQGYTFGSGTRLTVV.

This clone was seen once. This chain connects TRBV30 to TRBJ2-6; D unclear. With 0 bases removed from V and 3 bases from J, the gap between germline ends came to 15 bases. Germline CDR1 and CDR2: GTSNPN and SVGIG (reference sequence). The CDR3 sequence is 17 residues long. The CDR3 DNA reads as TGTGCCTGGAGTGTCCCTTCTTACTCGAGTGGGGCCAACGTCCTGACTTTC. Residues: CAWSVPSYSSGANVLTF.

The chain recombines TRBV28 with TRBJ1-2, with TRBD1 matching 7 bases. Trimming removed 6 bases from V and 4 bases from J; junction bases left unmatched: 8. Germline V gene lookup returns CDR1 MDHEN and CDR2 SYDVKM. There are 14 residues in the CDR3. The CDR3 bases are TGTGCCAGCAGAGAAGACAGGGTCGGCTATGGCTACACCTTC. Translation: CASREDRVGYGYTF.

The chain combines TRBV5-4 with TRBJ1-1; 7 positions match TRBD1. This CDR3 is 15 amino acids long. V lost 6 bases to trimming and J lost 4 bases; unmatched junction nucleotides: 12. The germline V gene has CDR1 SGHNT and CDR2 YYREEE (reference sequence). The CDR3 sequence is CASTSDDRVITEAFF. The CDR3 nucleotides are TGTGCCAGCACCTCTGATGACAGGGTTATCACTGAAGCTTTCTTT. Complete variable domain (other parts from reference TRBV5-4 and TRBJ1-1): ETGVTQSPTHLIKTRGQQVTLRCSSQSGHNTVSWYQQALGQGPQFIFQYYREEENGRGNFPPRFSGLQFPNYSSELNVNALELDDSALYLCASTSDDRVITEAFFGQGTRLTVV.

The CDR3 sequence: CASSRTGAQPQHF. The CDR3 region has the DNA TGTGCCAGCAGCCGGACAGGGGCTCAGCCCCAGCATTTT. The chain couples TRBV7-2 to TRBJ1-5, with 9 bases identical to TRBD1. CDR1 is SGHTA and CDR2 is FQGNSA in the germline V gene. Losses at the gene ends were 5 bases for V and 6 bases for J; bases not matched to a gene: 2. The CDR3 sequence is 13 residues long.

On this clone itself: The junction differs from germline at one of its ends, possibly a read error. The chain links TRBV7-7 to TRBJ2-3, with TRBD2 matching over 7 bases. The CDR3 is 14 amino acids. The germline V gene encodes CDR1 SSHAT and CDR2 FNYEAQ (reference sequence). In DNA form, the CDR3 reads TGTGCTAGCAGCCGCGGGGGTTCGACAGATACGCAGTATTTT. Translating gives CASSRGGSTDTQYF. The full variable domain, completed using reference TRBV7-7 and TRBJ2-3, is GAGVSQSPRYKVTKRGQDVTLRCDPISSHATLYWYQQALGQGPEFLTYFNYEAQPDKSGLPSDRFSAERPEGSISTLTIQRTEQRDSAMYRCASSRGGSTDTQYFGPGTRLTVL.

V gene TRBV9 combines with J gene TRBJ1-2, with 12 bases aligning to TRBD1. The CDR3 has 15 amino acids. V was pared by 2 bases and J by 5 bases, with 4 bases of the junction left unmatched. CDR1 and CDR2 from the germline V gene are SGDLS and YYNGEE. CDR3 coding DNA: TGTGCCAGCAGCGTGGGACAGGGGGCAGGGTATGGCTACACCTTC. This gives the protein CASSVGQGAGYGYTF.

The gene calls are TRBV7-9 and TRBJ1-2, with 7 bases aligning to TRBD1. CDR1 is SEHNR, CDR2 FQNEAQ, per germline (reference sequence). Trimming cost V 5 bases and J 0 bases; bases outside gene matches: 6. The CDR3 totals 15 residues. CDR3 coding DNA: TGTGCCAGCAGCGTCGACAGGGCGGCTAACTATGGCTACACCTTC. Amino acid sequence: CASSVDRAANYGYTF.

The gene calls are TRBV7-8 and TRBJ1-1; no clear D gene. This CDR3 region has 12 residues. Germline-derived CDR1 and CDR2 are SGHVS and FQNEAQ. Trimming left V 4 bases short and J 3 bases short, with 6 bases between. In DNA, the CDR3 is TGTGCCAGCAGCTCTCAGGACACTGAAGCTTTCTTT. Translation: CASSSQDTEAFF.

The J gene is TRBJ1-1, the V gene TRBV11-1; maybe TRBD1 (6 bases). V gave up 5 bases and J gave up 6 bases, with 16 bases separating them. Germline-derived CDR1 and CDR2 are SGHAT and FQDESV (reference sequence). This CDR3 comprises 14 residues. CDR3 protein: CASSDPGGWAEAFF. The CDR3 DNA is TGTGCCAGCAGCGATCCGGGGGGCTGGGCTGAAGCTTTCTTT.